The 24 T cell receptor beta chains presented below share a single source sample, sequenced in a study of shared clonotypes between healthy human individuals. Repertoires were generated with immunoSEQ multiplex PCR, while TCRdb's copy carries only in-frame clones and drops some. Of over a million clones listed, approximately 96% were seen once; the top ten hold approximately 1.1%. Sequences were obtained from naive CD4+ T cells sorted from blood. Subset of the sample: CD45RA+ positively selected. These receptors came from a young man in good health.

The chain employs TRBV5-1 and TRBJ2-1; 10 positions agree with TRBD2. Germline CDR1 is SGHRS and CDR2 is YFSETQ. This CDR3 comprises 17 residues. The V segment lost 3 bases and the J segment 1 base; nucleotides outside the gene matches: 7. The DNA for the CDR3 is TGCGCCAGCAGCTGGACTAGCGGCAGGCTTTCCTACAATGAGCAGTTCTTC. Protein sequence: CASSWTSGRLSYNEQFF.

The CDR3: CASSPSGLAGTSYNEQFF. The CDR3 bases are TGCGCCAGCAGCCCCTCTGGACTAGCGGGAACCTCCTACAATGAGCAGTTCTTC. J is TRBJ2-1 and V is TRBV4-1; 12 bases are shared with TRBD2. Germline V lookup: CDR1 MGHRA, CDR2 YSYEKL. The CDR3 is 18 amino acids. V gave up 4 bases and J gave up 0 bases; unmatched junction bases: 7.

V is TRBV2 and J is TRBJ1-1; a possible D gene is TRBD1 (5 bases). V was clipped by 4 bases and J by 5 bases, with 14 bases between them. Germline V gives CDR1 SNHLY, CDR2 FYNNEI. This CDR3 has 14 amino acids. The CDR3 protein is CASSVTGLGTEAFF. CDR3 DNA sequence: TGTGCCAGCAGTGTTACAGGTCTGGGTACTGAAGCTTTCTTT.

In nucleotides, the CDR3 is TGCAGCGTTGAAAATGCTGGCGGAAACATTCAGTACTTC. Amino acid sequence: CSVENAGGNIQYF. The J gene is TRBJ2-4, the V gene TRBV29-1; D is ambiguous. This CDR3 region has 13 residues. Germline assignment: CDR1 SQVTM and CDR2 ANQGSEA. Deletions cut 2 bases from V and 6 bases from J, with 11 bases between.

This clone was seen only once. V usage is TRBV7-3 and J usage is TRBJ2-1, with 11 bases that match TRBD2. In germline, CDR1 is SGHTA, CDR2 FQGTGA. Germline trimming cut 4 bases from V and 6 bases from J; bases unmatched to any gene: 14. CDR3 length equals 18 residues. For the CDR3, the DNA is TGTGCCAGCAGCTCCCGATTGGTTAGCGGGAGGGCCTCCAATGAGCAGTTCTTC. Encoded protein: CASSSRLVSGRASNEQFF. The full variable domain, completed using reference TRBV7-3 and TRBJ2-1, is GAGVSQTPSNKVTEKGKYVELRCDPISGHTALYWYRQSLGQGPEFLIYFQGTGAADDSGLPNDRFFAVRPEGSVSTLKIQRTERGDSAVYLCASSSRLVSGRASNEQFFGPGTRLTVL.

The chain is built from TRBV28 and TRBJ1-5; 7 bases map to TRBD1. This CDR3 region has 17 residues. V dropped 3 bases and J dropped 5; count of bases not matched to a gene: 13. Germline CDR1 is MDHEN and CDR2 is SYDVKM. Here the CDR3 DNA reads TGTGCCAGCAGTTTGGTACAGGGGTTAGGCTCGTATCAGCCCCAGCATTTT. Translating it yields CASSLVQGLGSYQPQHF.

CDR3 DNA: TGTGCCAGCAGCTTGCCGACGGGCGCTGAGACCCAGTACTTC. Protein product: CASSLPTGAETQYF. The chain has TRBV5-5 and TRBJ2-5; D not certain. V lost 1 base and J lost 5, with 12 bases in between. CDR1 and CDR2 from the germline V gene are SGHKS and YYEKEE (reference sequence). This CDR3 is 14 amino acids long.

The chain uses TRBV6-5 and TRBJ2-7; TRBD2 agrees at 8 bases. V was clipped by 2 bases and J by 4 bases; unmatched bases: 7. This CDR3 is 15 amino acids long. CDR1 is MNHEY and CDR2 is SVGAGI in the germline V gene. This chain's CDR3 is CASSYGRGGMYEQYF. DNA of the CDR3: TGTGCCAGCAGTTACGGCCGCGGGGGGATGTACGAGCAGTACTTC.

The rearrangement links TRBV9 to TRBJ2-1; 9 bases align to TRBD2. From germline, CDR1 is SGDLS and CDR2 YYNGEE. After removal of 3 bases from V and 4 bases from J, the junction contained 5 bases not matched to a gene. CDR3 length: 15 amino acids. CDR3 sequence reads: CASSEKREDYNEQFF. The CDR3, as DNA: TGTGCCAGCAGCGAAAAGCGGGAGGATTACAATGAGCAGTTCTTC.

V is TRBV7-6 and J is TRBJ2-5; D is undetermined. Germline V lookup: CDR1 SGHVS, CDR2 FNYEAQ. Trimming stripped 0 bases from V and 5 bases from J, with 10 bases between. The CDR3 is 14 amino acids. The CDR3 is CASSLASFGETQYF. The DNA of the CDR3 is TGTGCCAGCAGCTTAGCGTCATTTGGTGAGACCCAGTACTTC.

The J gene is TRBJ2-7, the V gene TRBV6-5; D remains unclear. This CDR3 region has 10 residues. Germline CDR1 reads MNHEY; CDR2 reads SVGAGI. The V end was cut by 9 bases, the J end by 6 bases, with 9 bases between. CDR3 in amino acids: CASPLPEQYF. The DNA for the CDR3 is TGTGCCAGTCCCCTCCCCGAGCAGTACTTC.

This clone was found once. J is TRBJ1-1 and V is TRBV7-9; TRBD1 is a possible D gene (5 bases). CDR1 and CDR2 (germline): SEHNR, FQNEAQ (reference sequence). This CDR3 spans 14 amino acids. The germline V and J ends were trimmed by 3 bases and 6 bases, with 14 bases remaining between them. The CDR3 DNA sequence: TGTGCCAGCAGCTTTACCGCGGGACTGTCTGAAGCTTTCTTT. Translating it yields CASSFTAGLSEAFF.

In DNA, the CDR3 is TGTGCCAGCGTTAAGGCGGGGGTCGATACGCAGTATTTT. The encoded protein is CASVKAGVDTQYF. The gene calls are TRBV6-6 and TRBJ2-3, with 7 bases aligning to TRBD2. CDR1 and CDR2 (germline): MNHNY, SVGAGI (reference sequence). V was pared by 8 bases and J by 6 bases, with 8 bases of the junction left unmatched. This CDR3 region has 13 residues.

The CDR3 protein is CASSRDSFSYEQYF. The CDR3 DNA is TGTGCCAGCAGCCGGGACAGTTTTTCCTACGAGCAGTACTTC. The genes are TRBV2 and TRBJ2-7; TRBD1 matches 7 bases. The junction had 6 bases not matched to a gene; V was cut back by 6 bases and J by 1 base. CDR3 length: 14 amino acids. Germline-derived CDR1 and CDR2 are SNHLY and FYNNEI.

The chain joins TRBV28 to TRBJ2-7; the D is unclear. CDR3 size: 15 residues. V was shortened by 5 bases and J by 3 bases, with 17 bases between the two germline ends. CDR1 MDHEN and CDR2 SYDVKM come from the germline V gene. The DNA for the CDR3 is TGTGCCAGCAGTGTAAATAGTAATGGTGGCTACGAGCAGTACTTC. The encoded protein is CASSVNSNGGYEQYF.

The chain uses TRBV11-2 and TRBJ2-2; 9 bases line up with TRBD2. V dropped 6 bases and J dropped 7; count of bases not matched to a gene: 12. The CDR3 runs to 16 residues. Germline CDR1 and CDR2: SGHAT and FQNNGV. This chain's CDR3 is CASRGPLREGGGELFF. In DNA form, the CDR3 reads TGTGCCAGCAGGGGCCCTTTGCGGGAGGGCGGCGGGGAGCTGTTTTTT.

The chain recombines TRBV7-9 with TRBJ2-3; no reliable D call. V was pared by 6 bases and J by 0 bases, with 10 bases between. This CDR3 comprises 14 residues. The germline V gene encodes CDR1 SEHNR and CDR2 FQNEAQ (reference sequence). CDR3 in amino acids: CASSTRVSTDTQYF. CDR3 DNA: TGTGCCAGCAGTACCCGCGTGAGCACAGATACGCAGTATTTT.

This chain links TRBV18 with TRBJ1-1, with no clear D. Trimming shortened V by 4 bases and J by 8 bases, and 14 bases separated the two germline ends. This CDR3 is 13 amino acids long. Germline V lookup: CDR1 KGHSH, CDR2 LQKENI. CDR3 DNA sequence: TGTGCCAGCTCACTCAGGACGCTCGGCGAAGCTTTCTTT. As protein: CASSLRTLGEAFF.

In DNA form, the CDR3 reads TGCGCCAGCAGCCCCGGGGGGGCGGGAGATACGCAGTATTTT. It specifies CASSPGGAGDTQYF. The chain employs TRBV5-1 and TRBJ2-3, with 8 nucleotides matching TRBD2. The germline gives CDR1 SGHRS, CDR2 YFSETQ. V dropped 4 bases and J dropped 5; count of bases not matched to a gene: 6. The CDR3 sequence is 14 residues long.

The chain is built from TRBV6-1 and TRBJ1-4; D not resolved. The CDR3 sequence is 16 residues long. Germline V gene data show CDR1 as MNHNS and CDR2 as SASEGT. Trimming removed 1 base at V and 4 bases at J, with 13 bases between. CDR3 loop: CASSEGNRAYNEKLFF. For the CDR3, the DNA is TGTGCCAGCAGTGAAGGCAACCGCGCGTATAATGAAAAACTGTTTTTT.

The CDR3 region has the DNA TGTGCCAGCAGCTTAATGGGACTAGCGGACGCGAGGGGAGGTTACGAGCAGTACTTC. Translating gives CASSLMGLADARGGYEQYF. V gene TRBV11-2 combines with J gene TRBJ2-7; 11 nucleotides align to TRBD2. Losses at the gene ends were 2 bases for V and 4 bases for J; bases not matched to a gene: 16. Germline CDR1 reads SGHAT; CDR2 reads FQNNGV. The length of the CDR3 is 19 residues.

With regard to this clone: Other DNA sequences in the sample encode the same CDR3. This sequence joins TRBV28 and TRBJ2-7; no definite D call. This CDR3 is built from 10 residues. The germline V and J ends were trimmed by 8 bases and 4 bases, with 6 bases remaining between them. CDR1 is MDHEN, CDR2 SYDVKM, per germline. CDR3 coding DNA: TGTGCCAGCGGCTCTTACGAGCAGTACTTC. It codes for CASGSYEQYF.

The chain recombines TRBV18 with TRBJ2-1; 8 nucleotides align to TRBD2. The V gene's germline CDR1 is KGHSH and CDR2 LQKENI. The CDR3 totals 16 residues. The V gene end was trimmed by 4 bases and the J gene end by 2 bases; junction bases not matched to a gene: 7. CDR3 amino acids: CASSRGGSGTYNEQFF. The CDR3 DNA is TGTGCCAGCTCACGTGGTGGTAGCGGGACCTACAATGAGCAGTTCTTC.

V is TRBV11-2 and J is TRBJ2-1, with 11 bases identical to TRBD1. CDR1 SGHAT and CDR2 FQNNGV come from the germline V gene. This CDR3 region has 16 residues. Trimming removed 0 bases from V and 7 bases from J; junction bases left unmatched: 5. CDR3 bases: TGTGCCAGCAGCTTAGAAGGGACAGGGGGTTGGAATGAGCAGTTCTTC. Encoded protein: CASSLEGTGGWNEQFF.